This T cell receptor (beta chain) is drawn from a study of blood T cell repertoires in COVID-19. Across the whole study: Italy, Spain and the United States were the sources of the convalescent and acute COVID-19 samples. PBMCs, B-cell-depleted T cells, or T cells provided the cDNA or gDNA that made up the material.

Profiling relied on immunoSEQ multiplex PCR, and the TCRdb table lists in-frame clones only, not all of them. The sample comprises tens of thousands of clones, about nine tenths of which are singletons, and around 9.4% rests with the top ten. V lost 5 bases to trimming and J lost 4 bases, with 17 bases between them. This CDR3 spans 14 amino acids. CDR1 and CDR2 from the germline V gene are SQVTM and ANQGSEA. Sequencing used peripheral blood. The rearrangement links TRBV29-1 to TRBJ1-1, with no clear D. The sequence came from a human donor in a cohort sampled during active COVID-19. CDR3 DNA: TGCAGCGTTCTTGCTACCTCGGGTGGCACTGAAGCTTTCTTT. It yields the protein CSVLATSGGTEAFF.